This T cell receptor beta chain emerged from a study of blood T cells in healthy people across ages. Study observations and caveats: With naive T cell percentage, TCR beta diversity showed a strong correlation. Compared with aged donors, long-lived donors showed fewer expanded clones, suggesting selection.

Notes on this clonotype: Its matching antigen is unknown.

Primed by a sample-barcoded 5' primer and a J-beta primer mix, a second PCR proceeded for 7 to 11 cycles. A tag from a template-switch adaptor with 12 random nucleotides marked each cDNA molecule. TCRdb re-derived calls from the 5' RACE reads in MiXCR, one entry per CDR3 protein. The table includes about 1.4 million distinct CDR3 sequences, 45% to 70% detected once. Germline V gene lookup returns CDR1 MNHEY and CDR2 SVGAGI. The CDR3 is made up of 13 amino acids. V was trimmed by 0 bases and J by 11 bases, leaving 13 bases between them. The rearrangement links TRBV6-5 to TRBJ2-5; no firm D call. This clonotype originated in a man between 18 and 35 years old in good health. Sequenced material: blood. CDR3 in amino acids: CASSYSKGFEQYF. The CDR3 DNA sequence: TGTGCCAGCAGTTACTCGAAAGGGTTTGAGCAGTACTTC.